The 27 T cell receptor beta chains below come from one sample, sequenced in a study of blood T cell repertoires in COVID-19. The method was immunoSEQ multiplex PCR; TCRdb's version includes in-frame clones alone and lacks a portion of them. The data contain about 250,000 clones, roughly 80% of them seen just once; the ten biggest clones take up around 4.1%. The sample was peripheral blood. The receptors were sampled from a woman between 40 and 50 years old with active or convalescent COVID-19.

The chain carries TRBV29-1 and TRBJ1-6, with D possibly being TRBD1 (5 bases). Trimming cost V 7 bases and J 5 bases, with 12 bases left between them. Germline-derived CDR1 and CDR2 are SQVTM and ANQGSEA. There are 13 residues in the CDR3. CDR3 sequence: CSGRQTNNSPLHF. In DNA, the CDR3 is TGCAGCGGCCGACAGACGAATAATTCACCCCTCCACTTT.

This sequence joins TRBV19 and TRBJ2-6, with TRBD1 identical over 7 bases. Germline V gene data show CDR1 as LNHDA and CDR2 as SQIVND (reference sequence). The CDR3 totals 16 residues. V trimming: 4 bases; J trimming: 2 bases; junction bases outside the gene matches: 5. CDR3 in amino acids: CASSTGGTTGANVLTF. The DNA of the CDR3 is TGTGCCAGTAGTACAGGGGGTACGACTGGGGCCAACGTCCTGACTTTC.

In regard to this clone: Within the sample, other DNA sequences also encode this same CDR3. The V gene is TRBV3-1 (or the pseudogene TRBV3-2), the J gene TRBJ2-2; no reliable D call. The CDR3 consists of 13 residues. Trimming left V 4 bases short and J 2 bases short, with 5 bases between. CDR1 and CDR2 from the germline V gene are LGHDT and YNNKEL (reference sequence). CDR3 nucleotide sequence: TGTGCCAGCAGCCCCCTTAACACCGGGGAGCTGTTTTTT. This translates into CASSPLNTGELFF.

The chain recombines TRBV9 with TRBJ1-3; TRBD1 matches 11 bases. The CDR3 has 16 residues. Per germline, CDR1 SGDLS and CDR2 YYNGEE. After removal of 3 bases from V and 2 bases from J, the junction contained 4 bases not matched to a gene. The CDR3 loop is CASSEGQGATGNTIYF. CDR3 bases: TGTGCCAGCAGCGAAGGACAGGGGGCGACTGGAAACACCATATATTTT.

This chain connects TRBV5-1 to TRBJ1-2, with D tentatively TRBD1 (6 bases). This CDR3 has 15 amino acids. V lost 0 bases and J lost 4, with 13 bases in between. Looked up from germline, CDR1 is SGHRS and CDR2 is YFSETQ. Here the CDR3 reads CASSLGGGQVYGYTF. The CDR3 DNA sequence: TGCGCCAGCAGCTTGGGCGGGGGGCAAGTCTATGGCTACACCTTC.

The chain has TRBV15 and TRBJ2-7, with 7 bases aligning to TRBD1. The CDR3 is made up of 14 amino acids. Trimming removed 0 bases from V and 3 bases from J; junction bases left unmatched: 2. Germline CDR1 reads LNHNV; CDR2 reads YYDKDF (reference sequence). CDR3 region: CATSRDRQGYEQYV. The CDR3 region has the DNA TGTGCCACCAGCAGAGATCGACAGGGCTACGAGCAGTACGTC.

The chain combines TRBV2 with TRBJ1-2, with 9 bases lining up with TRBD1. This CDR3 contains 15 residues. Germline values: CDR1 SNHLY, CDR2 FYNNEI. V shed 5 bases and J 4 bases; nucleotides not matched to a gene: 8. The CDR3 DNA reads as TGTGCCAGCAGTCGGTCTGAGACAGGGGGCTATGGCTACACCTTC. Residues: CASSRSETGGYGYTF.

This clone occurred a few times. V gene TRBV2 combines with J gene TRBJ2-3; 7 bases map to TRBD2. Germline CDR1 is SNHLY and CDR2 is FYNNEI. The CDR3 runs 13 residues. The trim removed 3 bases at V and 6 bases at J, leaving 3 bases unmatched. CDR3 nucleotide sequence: TGTGCCAGCAGTGATTGGGGAGGGGATACGCAGTATTTT. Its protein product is CASSDWGGDTQYF.

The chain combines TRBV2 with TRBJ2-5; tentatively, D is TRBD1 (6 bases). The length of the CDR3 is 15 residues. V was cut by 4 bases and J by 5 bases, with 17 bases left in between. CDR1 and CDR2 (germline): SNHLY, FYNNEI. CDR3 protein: CASSALGRTAETQYF. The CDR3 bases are TGTGCCAGCAGTGCCCTAGGCCGGACAGCTGAGACCCAGTACTTC.

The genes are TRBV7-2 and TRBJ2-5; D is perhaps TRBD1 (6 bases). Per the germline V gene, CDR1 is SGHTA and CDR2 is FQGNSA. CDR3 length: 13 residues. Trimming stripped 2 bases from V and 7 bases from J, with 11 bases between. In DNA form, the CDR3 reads TGTGCCAGCAGCTTAAGTGGGGGCGCGACCCAGTACTTC. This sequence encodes CASSLSGGATQYF.

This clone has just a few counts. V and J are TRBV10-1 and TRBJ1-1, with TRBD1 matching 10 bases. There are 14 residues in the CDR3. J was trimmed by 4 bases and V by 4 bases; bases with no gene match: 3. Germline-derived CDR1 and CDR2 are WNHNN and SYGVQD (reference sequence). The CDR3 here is CASSGGQGITEAFF. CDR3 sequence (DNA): TGCGCCAGCAGTGGGGGACAGGGGATCACTGAAGCTTTCTTT.

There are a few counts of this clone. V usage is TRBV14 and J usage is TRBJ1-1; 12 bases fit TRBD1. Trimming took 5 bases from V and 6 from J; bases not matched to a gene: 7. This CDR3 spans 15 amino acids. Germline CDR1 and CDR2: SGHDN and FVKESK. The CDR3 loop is CASSEGQGAVAEAFF. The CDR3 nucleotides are TGTGCCAGCAGCGAGGGACAGGGGGCCGTCGCTGAAGCTTTCTTT.

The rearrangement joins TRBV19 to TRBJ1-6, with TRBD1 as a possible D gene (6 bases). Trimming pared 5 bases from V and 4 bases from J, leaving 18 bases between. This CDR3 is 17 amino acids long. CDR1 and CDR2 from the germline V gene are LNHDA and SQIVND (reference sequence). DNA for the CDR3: TGTGCCAGTAGTCATCGGACAGCCCGAACGTATAATTCACCCCTCCACTTT. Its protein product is CASSHRTARTYNSPLHF.

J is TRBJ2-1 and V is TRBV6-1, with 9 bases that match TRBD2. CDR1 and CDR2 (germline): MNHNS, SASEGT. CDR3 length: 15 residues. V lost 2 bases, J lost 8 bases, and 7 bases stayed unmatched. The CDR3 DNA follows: TGTGCCAGCAGTGAAATAAGCGGGGGGACGGATGAGCAGTTCTTC. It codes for CASSEISGGTDEQFF.

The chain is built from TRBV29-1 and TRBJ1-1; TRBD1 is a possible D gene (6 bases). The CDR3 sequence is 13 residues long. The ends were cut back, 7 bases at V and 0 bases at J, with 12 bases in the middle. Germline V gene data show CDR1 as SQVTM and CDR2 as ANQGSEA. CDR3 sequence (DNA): TGCAGCGGAGCGGACAGCTTGAACACTGAAGCTTTCTTT. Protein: CSGADSLNTEAFF.

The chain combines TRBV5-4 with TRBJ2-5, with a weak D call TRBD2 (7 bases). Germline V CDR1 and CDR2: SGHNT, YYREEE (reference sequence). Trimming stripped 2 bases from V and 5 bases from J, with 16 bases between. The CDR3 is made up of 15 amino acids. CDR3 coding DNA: TGTGCCAGCAGCTTCGGGGGCCGGGGGGACGAGACCCAGTACTTC. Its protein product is CASSFGGRGDETQYF.

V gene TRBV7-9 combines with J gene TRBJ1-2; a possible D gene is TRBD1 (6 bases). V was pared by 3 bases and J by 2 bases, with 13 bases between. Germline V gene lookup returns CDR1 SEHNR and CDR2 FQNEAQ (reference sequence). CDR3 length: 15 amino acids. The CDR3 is CASSFRGNSNYGYTF. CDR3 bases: TGTGCCAGCAGCTTCAGGGGAAATTCAAACTATGGCTACACCTTC.

CDR3 loop: CASSVPTGRAQGNTIYF. DNA for the CDR3: TGTGCCAGCAGTGTCCCGACAGGCCGCGCGCAAGGAAACACCATATATTTT. The V and J genes are TRBV28 and TRBJ1-3, with D possibly being TRBD1 (6 bases). The germline V gene encodes CDR1 MDHEN and CDR2 SYDVKM. V lost 5 bases to trimming and J lost 4 bases, with 21 bases between them. The CDR3 sequence is 17 residues long. Variable domain in full (rest from reference TRBV28 and TRBJ1-3): DVKVTQSSRYLVKRTGEKVFLECVQDMDHENMFWYRQDPGLGLRLIYFSYDVKMKEKGDIPEGYSVSREKKERFSLILESASTNQTSMYLCASSVPTGRAQGNTIYFGEGSWLTVV.

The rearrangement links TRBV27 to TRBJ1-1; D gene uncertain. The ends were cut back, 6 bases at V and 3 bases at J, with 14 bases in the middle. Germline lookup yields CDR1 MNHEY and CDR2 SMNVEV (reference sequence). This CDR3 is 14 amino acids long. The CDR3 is CASRSGFPDTEAFF. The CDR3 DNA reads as TGTGCCAGCAGATCCGGGTTCCCGGACACTGAAGCTTTCTTT.

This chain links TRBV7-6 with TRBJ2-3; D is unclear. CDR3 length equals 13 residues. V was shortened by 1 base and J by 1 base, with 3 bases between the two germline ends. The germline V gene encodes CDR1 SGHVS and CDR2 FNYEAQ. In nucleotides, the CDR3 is TGTGCCAGCAGCTTAGGGCGCACAGATACGCAGTATTTT. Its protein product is CASSLGRTDTQYF. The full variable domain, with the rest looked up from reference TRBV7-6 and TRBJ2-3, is GAGVSQSPRYKVTKRGQDVALRCDPISGHVSLYWYRQALGQGPEFLTYFNYEAQQDKSGLPNDRFSAERPEGSISTLTIQRTEQRDSAMYRCASSLGRTDTQYFGPGTRLTVL.

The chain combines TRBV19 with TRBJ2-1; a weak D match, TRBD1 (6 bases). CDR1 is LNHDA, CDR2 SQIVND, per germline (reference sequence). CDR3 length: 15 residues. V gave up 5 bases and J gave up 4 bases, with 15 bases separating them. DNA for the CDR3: TGTGCCAGTAGTGCACAGGGTGTTCGTTACAATGAGCAGTTCTTC. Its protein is CASSAQGVRYNEQFF. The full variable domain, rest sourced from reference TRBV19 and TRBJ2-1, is DGGITQSPKYLFRKEGQNVTLSCEQNLNHDAMYWYRQDPGQGLRLIYYSQIVNDFQKGDIAEGYSVSREKKESFPLTVTSAQKNPTAFYLCASSAQGVRYNEQFFGPGTRLTVL.

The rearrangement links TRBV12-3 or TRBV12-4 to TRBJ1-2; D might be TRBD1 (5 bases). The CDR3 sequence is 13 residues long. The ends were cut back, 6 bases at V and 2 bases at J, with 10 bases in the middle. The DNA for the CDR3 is TGTGCCAGCAGAGGGGAACAAAACTATGGCTACACCTTC. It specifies CASRGEQNYGYTF.

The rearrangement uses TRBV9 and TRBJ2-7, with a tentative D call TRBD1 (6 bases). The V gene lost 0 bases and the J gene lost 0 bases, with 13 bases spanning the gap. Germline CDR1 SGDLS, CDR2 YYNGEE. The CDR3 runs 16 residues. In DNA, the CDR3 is TGTGCCAGCAGCGTAGGGGCTGGGACATACTCCTACGAGCAGTACTTC. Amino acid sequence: CASSVGAGTYSYEQYF.

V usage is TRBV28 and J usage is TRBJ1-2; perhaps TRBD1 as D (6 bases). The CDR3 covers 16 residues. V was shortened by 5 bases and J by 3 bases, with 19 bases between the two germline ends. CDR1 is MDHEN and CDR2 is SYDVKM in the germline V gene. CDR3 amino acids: CASSTPMGASDYGYTF. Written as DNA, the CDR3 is TGTGCCAGCAGTACCCCAATGGGGGCGTCGGACTATGGCTACACCTTC.

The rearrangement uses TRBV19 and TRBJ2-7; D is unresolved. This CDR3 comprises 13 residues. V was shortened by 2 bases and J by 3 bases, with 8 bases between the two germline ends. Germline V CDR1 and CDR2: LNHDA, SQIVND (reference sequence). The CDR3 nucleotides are TGTGCCAGTAGTATAAACAATAACTACGAGCAGTACGTC. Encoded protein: CASSINNNYEQYV.

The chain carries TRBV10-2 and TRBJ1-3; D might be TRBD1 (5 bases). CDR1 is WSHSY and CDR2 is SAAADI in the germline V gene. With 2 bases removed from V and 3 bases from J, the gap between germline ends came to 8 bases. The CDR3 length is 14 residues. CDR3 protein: CASSERGGGNTIYF. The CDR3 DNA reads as TGCGCCAGCAGTGAGAGGGGTGGTGGAAACACCATATATTTT.

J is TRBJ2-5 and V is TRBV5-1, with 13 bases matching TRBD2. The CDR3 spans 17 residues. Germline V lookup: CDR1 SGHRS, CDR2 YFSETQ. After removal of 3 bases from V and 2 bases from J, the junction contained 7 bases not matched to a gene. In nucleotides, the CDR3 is TGCGCCAGCAGCTCAACTAGCGGGGGGGCGTTTCAAGAGACCCAGTACTTC. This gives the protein CASSSTSGGAFQETQYF.